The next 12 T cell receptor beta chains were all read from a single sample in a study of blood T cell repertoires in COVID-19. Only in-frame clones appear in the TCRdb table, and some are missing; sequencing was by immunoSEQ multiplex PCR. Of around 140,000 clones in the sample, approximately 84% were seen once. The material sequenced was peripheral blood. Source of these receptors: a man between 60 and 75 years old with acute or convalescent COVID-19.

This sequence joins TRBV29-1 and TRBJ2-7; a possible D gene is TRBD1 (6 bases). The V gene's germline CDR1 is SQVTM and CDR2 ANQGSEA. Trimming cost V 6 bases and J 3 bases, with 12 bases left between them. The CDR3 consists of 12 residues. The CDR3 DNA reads TGCAGCGTCGAATTACAGGGCTACGAGCAGTACTTC. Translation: CSVELQGYEQYF.

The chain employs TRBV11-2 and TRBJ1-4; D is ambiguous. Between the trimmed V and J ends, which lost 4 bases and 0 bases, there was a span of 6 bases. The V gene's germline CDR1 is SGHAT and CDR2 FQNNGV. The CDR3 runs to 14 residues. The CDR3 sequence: CASSSHPTNEKLFF. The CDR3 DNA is TGTGCCAGCAGCTCACACCCAACTAATGAAAAACTGTTTTTT.

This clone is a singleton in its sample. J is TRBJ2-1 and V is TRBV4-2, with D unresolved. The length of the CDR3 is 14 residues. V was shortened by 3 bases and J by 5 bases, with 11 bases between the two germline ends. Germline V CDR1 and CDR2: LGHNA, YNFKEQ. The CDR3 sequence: CASSHSDTNNEQFF. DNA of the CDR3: TGTGCCAGCAGCCATTCTGACACAAACAATGAGCAGTTCTTC.

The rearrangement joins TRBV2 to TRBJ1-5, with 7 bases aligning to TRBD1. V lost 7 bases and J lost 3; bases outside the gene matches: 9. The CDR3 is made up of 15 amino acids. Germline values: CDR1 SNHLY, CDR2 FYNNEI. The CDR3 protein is CASNSQTGTNQPQHF. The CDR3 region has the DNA TGTGCCAGCAACTCTCAGACAGGGACCAATCAGCCCCAGCATTTT. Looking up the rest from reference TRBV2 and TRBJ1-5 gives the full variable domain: EPEVTQTPSHQVTQMGQEVILRCVPISNHLYFYWYRQILGQKVEFLVSFYNNEISEKSEIFDDQFSVERPDGSNFTLKIRSTKLEDSAMYFCASNSQTGTNQPQHFGDGTRLSIL.

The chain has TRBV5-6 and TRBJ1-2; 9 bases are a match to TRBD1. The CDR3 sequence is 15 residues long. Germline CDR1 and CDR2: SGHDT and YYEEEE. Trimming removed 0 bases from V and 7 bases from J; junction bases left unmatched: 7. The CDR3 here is CASSLVGTGHIGYTF. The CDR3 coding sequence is TGTGCCAGCAGCTTGGTAGGGACAGGGCATATTGGCTACACCTTC.

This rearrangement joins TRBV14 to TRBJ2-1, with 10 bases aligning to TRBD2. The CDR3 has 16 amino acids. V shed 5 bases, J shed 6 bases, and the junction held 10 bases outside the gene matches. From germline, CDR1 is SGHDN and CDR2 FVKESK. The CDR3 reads CASSVSRLAGGNEQFF. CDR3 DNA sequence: TGTGCCAGCAGCGTTTCTAGGTTAGCGGGGGGCAATGAGCAGTTCTTC.

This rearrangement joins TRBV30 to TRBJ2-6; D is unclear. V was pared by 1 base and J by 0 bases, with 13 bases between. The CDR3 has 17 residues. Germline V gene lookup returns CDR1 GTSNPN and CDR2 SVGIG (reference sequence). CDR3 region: CAWSEGSVNSGANVLTF. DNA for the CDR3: TGTGCCTGGAGTGAAGGCAGCGTAAACTCTGGGGCCAACGTCCTGACTTTC.

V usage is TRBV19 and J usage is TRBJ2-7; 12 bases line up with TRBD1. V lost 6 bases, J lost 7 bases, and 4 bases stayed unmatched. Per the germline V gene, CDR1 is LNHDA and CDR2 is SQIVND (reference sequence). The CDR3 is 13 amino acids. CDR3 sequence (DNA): TGTGCCAGTAGGGGACAGGGGGCTGAGGAGCAGTACTTC. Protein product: CASRGQGAEEQYF.

In DNA form, the CDR3 reads TGTGCCAGCAGCTCGACTAGGGAGCAGTACTTC. This encodes CASSSTREQYF. The chain joins TRBV7-9 to TRBJ2-7; D perhaps matches TRBD2 (6 bases). Looked up from germline, CDR1 is SEHNR and CDR2 is FQNEAQ (reference sequence). The CDR3 is 11 residues long. The ends were cut back, 4 bases at V and 7 bases at J, with 8 bases in the middle.

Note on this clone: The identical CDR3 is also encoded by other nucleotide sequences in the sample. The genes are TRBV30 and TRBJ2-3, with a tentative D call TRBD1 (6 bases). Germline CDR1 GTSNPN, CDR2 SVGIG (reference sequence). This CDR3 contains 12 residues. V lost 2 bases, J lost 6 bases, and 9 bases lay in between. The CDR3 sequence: CAWSPRGDTQYF. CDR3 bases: TGTGCCTGGAGTCCCAGGGGCGATACGCAGTATTTT.

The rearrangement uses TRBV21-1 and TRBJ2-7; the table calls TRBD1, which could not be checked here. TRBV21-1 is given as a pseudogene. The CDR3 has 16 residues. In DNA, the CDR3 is TGTGCCAGCAGCTTCCAGGGGGGACGAAGGTCTGACGAGCAGTACTTC. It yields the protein CASSFQGGRRSDEQYF.

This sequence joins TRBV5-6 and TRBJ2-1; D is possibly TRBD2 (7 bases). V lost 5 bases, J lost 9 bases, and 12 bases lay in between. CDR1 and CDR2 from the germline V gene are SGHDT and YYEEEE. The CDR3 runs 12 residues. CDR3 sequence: CASRVGGLEQFF. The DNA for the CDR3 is TGTGCCAGCAGGGTGGGGGGGCTTGAGCAGTTCTTC.